The present T cell receptor (beta chain) was sequenced within a study of CD8+ T cells in alopecia areata. Once RNA had been extracted, it was reverse transcribed into cDNA to act as the sequencing template. Data came from immunoSEQ multiplex PCR; TCRdb stores just in-frame clones and leaves some out. Of under 250,000 clones listed, approximately 70% were seen once; the top ten hold about 1.2%. Treatment reported: oral pan-JAK inhibitor, 5-10 mg twice daily. J gave up 7 bases and V 8 bases, and 12 bases lay outside the gene matches. This CDR3 spans 13 amino acids. CDR1 is SQVTM, CDR2 ANQGSEA, per germline.

This sequence joins TRBV29-1 and TRBJ1-1; 8 nucleotides align to TRBD1. This specimen consisted of CD4+ T cells sorted from blood, obtained at week 44, from a patient treated with tofacitinib. This sequence was found in a human donor with alopecia areata. CDR3 sequence (DNA): TGCAGCATTGCGACAGGGGCGGTTGGTGAAGCTTTCTTT. It yields the protein CSIATGAVGEAFF.